These T cell receptor beta chains were read from a single sample in a study of lymphopenia after photon versus proton radiotherapy. Assay: immunoSEQ multiplex PCR; the TCRdb copy retains only in-frame clones and omits some. The table includes approximately 160,000 clones, around nine tenths detected once. The sample here was peripheral blood, taken from a patient treated with photon-based radiotherapy. The receptors shown here come from a man between 50 and 59 years old with gastric cancer. The CDR3 runs from the conserved cysteine through the conserved F or W. Size tells how often a clone was seen (once, few, many) or the class of an expanded clone, and some rows leave it out.

v_call clone_size cdr3_length cdr3_aa
TRBV5-1 - 13 CASSFSVEGEQFF
TRBV28 - 13 CASRGGMNTEAFF
TRBV4-2 - 18 CASSQDLRGTGRNYGYTF
TRBV12-1 - 18 CASSFDYAEAVTYNEQFF
TRBV5-6 - 14 CASSLEGGPYGYTF
TRBV21-1 - 19 CASSRAGTGIREGNTEAFF
TRBV19 - 12 CGYAGLYNEQFF
TRBV15 once 16 CATSRDMAGGRDEQFF
TRBV30 - 11 CAWSPGQGEYF
TRBV27 - 14 CASRGTGTGAEAFF
TRBV10-3 few 13 CAISDQVGETQYF
TRBV11-2 - 17 CASSQTGTSGSKETQYF
TRBV15 - 13 CATSGGTVLEQYF
TRBV6-5 - 14 CASSPGSKSEKLFF
TRBV5-1 - 14 CASSRDGRGETQYF
TRBV18 - 18 CASSPLAGGPSGANVLTF
TRBV27 - 17 CASSFGGPGTEVYEQYF
TRBV7-9 - 15 CASSSLQGKNYGYTF
TRBV5-1 - 14 CASSAGQFTDTQYF
TRBV27 - 15 CASSLRDRGTYEQYF
TRBV28 - 15 CASSFTGSSNQPQHF
TRBV7-2 - 14 CASSTTGTNQPQHF
TRBV5-1 - 16 CASSLDRGFPKNIQYF
TRBV4-1 - 17 CASSQELGLAGSYEQYF
TRBV10-1 - 14 CASALAGVPNEQFF
TRBV30 - 11 CAWSQSYEQYF
TRBV6-5 - 13 CASSRTVETEAFF
TRBV14 many 14 CASGDEFSGNTIYF
TRBV28 - 17 CASRDRGFSQNQETQYF
TRBV7-2 - 14 CASSLGQGDYEQYF
TRBV9 - 15 CASSPGRGPNYGYTF
TRBV20-1 few 11 CSQGAGETQYF
TRBV5-5 - 15 CASSLSVQRNTEAFF
TRBV2 - 14 CASRITSLVETQYF
TRBV7-2 - 13 CASSLQGGHGYTF
TRBV5-1 - 13 CASSPQGQREQYF
TRBV12-5 - 11 CASGRTGEAFF
TRBV11-2 - 16 CASSAQGGKGNTEAFF
TRBV30 - 13 CALEGPSYNEQFF
TRBV7-2 once 14 CASSRPPERETQYF
TRBV14 - 14 CASSQGQVKYEQYF
TRBV5-1 - 16 CASSNGRDIRTDTQYF